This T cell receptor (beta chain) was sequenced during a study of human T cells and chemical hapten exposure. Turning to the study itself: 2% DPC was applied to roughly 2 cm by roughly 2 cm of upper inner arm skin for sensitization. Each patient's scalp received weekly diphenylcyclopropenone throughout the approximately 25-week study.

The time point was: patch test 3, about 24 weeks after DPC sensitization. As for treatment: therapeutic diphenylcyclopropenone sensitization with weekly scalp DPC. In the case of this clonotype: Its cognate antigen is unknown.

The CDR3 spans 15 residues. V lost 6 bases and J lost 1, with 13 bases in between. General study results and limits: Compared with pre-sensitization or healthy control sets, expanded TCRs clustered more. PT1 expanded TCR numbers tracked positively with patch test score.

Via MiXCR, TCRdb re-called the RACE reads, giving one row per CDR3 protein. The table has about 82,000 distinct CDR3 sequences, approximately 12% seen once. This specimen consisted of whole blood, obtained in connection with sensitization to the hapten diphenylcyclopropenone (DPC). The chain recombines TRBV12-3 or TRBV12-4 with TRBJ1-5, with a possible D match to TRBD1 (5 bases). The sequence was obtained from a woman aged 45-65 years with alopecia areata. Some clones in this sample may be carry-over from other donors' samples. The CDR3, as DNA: TGTGCCAGCAGGGCCATTGGGGACAGCAATCAGCCCCAGCATTTT. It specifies CASRAIGDSNQPQHF.